Listed here are 5 T cell receptor beta chains from one sample, sequenced in a study of OX40 agonist ivuxolimab in advanced cancers. TCRdb keeps only in-frame clones here, not all; method: immunoSEQ multiplex PCR. The table records about 84,000 clones, 85% of them present only once. This specimen was CD4+ or CD8+ T cells sorted from blood, taken in a trial of the OX40 agonist ivuxolimab. The receptors derive from an adult with an advanced solid tumor such as melanoma, head and neck, liver or kidney cancer.

This clone came up once. This chain joins TRBV5-1 and TRBJ1-6, with 9 bases aligning to TRBD1. The CDR3 contains 15 residues. V dropped 3 bases and J dropped 5; count of bases not matched to a gene: 3. From germline, CDR1 is SGHRS and CDR2 YFSETQ. The CDR3 DNA is TGCGCCAGCAGCTCACAGGGGGCAAATAATTCACCCCTCCACTTT. Its protein product is CASSSQGANNSPLHF.

This clone was observed a handful of times. V usage is TRBV7-9 and J usage is TRBJ1-1; D might be TRBD1 (5 bases). The CDR3 contains 13 residues. Germline values: CDR1 SEHNR, CDR2 FQNEAQ (reference sequence). Trimming removed 1 base from V and 4 bases from J, with 7 bases in between. In nucleotides, the CDR3 is TGTGCCAGCAGCTTAGGCGGGGCCACTGAAGCTTTCTTT. Its protein is CASSLGGATEAFF.

The V call is TRBV6-5, the J call TRBJ2-2; 9 positions match TRBD1. V trimming: 6 bases; J trimming: 6 bases; junction bases outside the gene matches: 8. Germline-derived CDR1 and CDR2 are MNHEY and SVGAGI. The CDR3 runs 15 residues. The CDR3 nucleotides read TGTGCCAGCAGACCGACAGGGGGGGCGGCCGGGGAGCTGTTTTTT. This gives the protein CASRPTGGAAGELFF.

Only a few counts were recorded for this clone. The chain has TRBV5-1 and TRBJ1-1, with D perhaps TRBD1 (5 bases). Trimming removed 0 bases at V and 3 bases at J, with 9 bases between. The CDR3 has 14 amino acids. In germline, CDR1 is SGHRS, CDR2 YFSETQ. CDR3: CASSLGGEYTEAFF. For the CDR3, the DNA is TGCGCCAGCAGCTTGGGAGGGGAATACACTGAAGCTTTCTTT.

The chain couples TRBV28 to TRBJ1-3; 7 bases line up with TRBD1. The CDR3 spans 14 residues. V shed 6 bases and J 6 bases; nucleotides not matched to a gene: 8. Germline V CDR1 and CDR2: MDHEN, SYDVKM. The CDR3 DNA sequence: TGTGCCAGCAGCATGGGACAGCCGCTAAACACCATATATTTT. It yields the protein CASSMGQPLNTIYF.